These 20 T cell receptor beta chains originate from one sample sequenced in a study of blood T cell repertoires in COVID-19. This table comes from immunoSEQ multiplex PCR, and its TCRdb copy is limited to in-frame clones, with some not included. This sample has about 150,000 clones, with roughly 90% found just once. Sequencing was done on a sample of peripheral blood. The receptors come from a man in his 60s with acute or convalescent COVID-19.

The chain joins TRBV7-3 to TRBJ2-6; no reliable D call. V was pared by 5 bases and J by 4 bases, with 9 bases between. Germline lookup yields CDR1 SGHTA and CDR2 FQGTGA. The CDR3 runs 14 residues. CDR3 loop: CASSTGVGANVLTF. The CDR3, as DNA: TGTGCCAGCAGCACCGGAGTAGGGGCCAACGTCCTGACTTTC.

The chain joins TRBV6-1 to TRBJ2-3; 8 nucleotides line up with TRBD2. The CDR3 length is 15 residues. Germline assignment: CDR1 MNHNS and CDR2 SASEGT. V shed 1 base and J 4 bases; nucleotides not matched to a gene: 4. The CDR3 region has the DNA TGTGCCAGCAGTGAAGTCGGGGGGGGTTCAGATACGCAGTATTTT. Translation gives CASSEVGGGSDTQYF.

This clone was seen a few times. This chain connects TRBV4-2 to TRBJ1-2; no clear D gene. The ends were cut back, 1 base at V and 4 bases at J, with 7 bases in the middle. Looked up from germline, CDR1 is LGHNA and CDR2 is YNFKEQ. This CDR3 is 13 amino acids long. CDR3 nucleotide sequence: TGTGCCAGCAGCCAAGTATCAGTCTATGGCTACACCTTC. This translates into CASSQVSVYGYTF.

This chain uses TRBV6-5 with TRBJ1-1, with TRBD1 as a possible D gene (5 bases). The CDR3 extends over 12 amino acids. The V gene lost 11 bases and the J gene lost 10 bases, with 20 bases spanning the gap. Germline V gene sequence: CDR1 MNHEY, CDR2 SVGAGI. CDR3: CAAHNEQEGAFF. CDR3 DNA: TGTGCCGCCCACAACGAACAGGAGGGAGCTTTCTTT.

V and J are TRBV11-2 and TRBJ1-2; tentatively, D is TRBD1 (6 bases). Trimming cost V 6 bases and J 0 bases, with 11 bases left between them. Germline assignment: CDR1 SGHAT and CDR2 FQNNGV. The CDR3 sequence is 14 residues long. CDR3 amino acids: CASRRDTTNYGYTF. The CDR3 coding sequence is TGTGCCAGCAGGAGGGACACTACTAACTATGGCTACACCTTC.

This clone was observed once. The chain employs TRBV5-4 and TRBJ2-7; 7 bases fit TRBD1. Germline V gene lookup returns CDR1 SGHNT and CDR2 YYREEE (reference sequence). V was pared by 4 bases and J by 3 bases, with 10 bases of the junction left unmatched. CDR3 length equals 15 residues. Written as DNA, the CDR3 is TGTGCCAGCAGCACATCACAGGGGTTAGGCTACGAGCAGTACTTC. Protein: CASSTSQGLGYEQYF.

V usage is TRBV7-2 and J usage is TRBJ2-2, with TRBD2 matching over 8 bases. Germline V gene sequence: CDR1 SGHTA, CDR2 FQGNSA. There are 16 residues in the CDR3. V was pared by 5 bases and J by 6 bases, with 11 bases of the junction left unmatched. CDR3 in DNA: TGTGCCAGCAGCCCCCGGGCCGGGAGGGGATCCGGGGAGCTGTTTTTT. Translation gives CASSPRAGRGSGELFF.

This sequence joins TRBV19 and TRBJ2-7, with 7 bases matching TRBD1. Germline trimming cut 4 bases from V and 0 bases from J; bases unmatched to any gene: 9. Germline CDR1 LNHDA, CDR2 SQIVND (reference sequence). The CDR3 sequence is 16 residues long. The CDR3 sequence: CASSTLGQARSYEQYF. CDR3 bases: TGTGCCAGTAGTACCCTAGGACAGGCCCGCTCCTACGAGCAGTACTTC.

This clone was seen a single time. This chain joins TRBV7-6 and TRBJ1-2; weak D call: TRBD1 (6 bases). The CDR3 contains 14 residues. Germline values: CDR1 SGHVS, CDR2 FNYEAQ. V lost 5 bases to trimming and J lost 1 base, with 11 bases between them. The CDR3 DNA reads as TGTGCCAGCAGCAGGGACATTGGTAACTATGGCTACACCTTC. As protein: CASSRDIGNYGYTF.

The V gene is TRBV11-1, the J gene TRBJ1-2; unclear D gene. The CDR3 has 13 amino acids. CDR1 is SGHAT and CDR2 is FQDESV in the germline V gene (reference sequence). Trimming left V 1 base short and J 5 bases short, with 8 bases between. This chain's CDR3 is CASSLDGRYGYTF. Written as DNA, the CDR3 is TGTGCCAGCAGCTTAGACGGGAGGTATGGCTACACCTTC.

In its sample, this clone is medium-sized. V is TRBV11-2 and J is TRBJ2-7; 8 nucleotides agree with TRBD2. The germline gives CDR1 SGHAT, CDR2 FQNNGV. This CDR3 comprises 13 residues. J was trimmed by 2 bases and V by 11 bases; bases with no gene match: 8. This CDR3 reads CAGSGGNPYEQYF. The CDR3 DNA reads as TGTGCCGGAAGCGGGGGCAATCCCTACGAGCAGTACTTC.

The rearrangement links TRBV6-1 to TRBJ2-7; weak D call: TRBD2 (7 bases). The germline CDR1 and CDR2 sequences are MNHNS and SASEGT. The V and J ends lost 1 base and 3 bases respectively, with 13 bases between them. The CDR3 is 15 residues long. The CDR3 sequence: CASSEVGGLLYEQYF. The CDR3 nucleotides are TGTGCCAGCAGTGAAGTGGGGGGGCTTCTCTACGAGCAGTACTTC.

The chain joins TRBV5-8 to TRBJ1-1; D might be TRBD1 (5 bases). Deletions cut 5 bases from V and 1 base from J, with 15 bases between. This CDR3 spans 15 amino acids. Germline assignment: CDR1 SGHTS and CDR2 YDEGEE. The DNA for the CDR3 is TGTGCCAGCAGAAGGGAGGGGATGAGGAACACTGAAGCTTTCTTT. Encoded protein: CASRREGMRNTEAFF.

Worth noting for this clone: The sample holds other DNA sequences that translate to the same CDR3. This chain links TRBV7-9 with TRBJ2-3; D is ambiguous. There are 12 residues in the CDR3. The V and J ends lost 3 bases and 3 bases respectively, with 4 bases between them. Germline V gene sequence: CDR1 SEHNR, CDR2 FQNEAQ (reference sequence). The CDR3 DNA reads TGTGCCAGCAGCTTTTCAACAGATACGCAGTATTTT. This translates into CASSFSTDTQYF.

There are a few counts of this clone. The chain combines TRBV2 with TRBJ2-6, with a tentative D call TRBD2 (5 bases). V was clipped by 5 bases and J by 2 bases, with 13 bases between them. CDR3 length equals 16 residues. CDR1 and CDR2 from the germline V gene are SNHLY and FYNNEI. CDR3: CASSPSWGAGANVLTF. The DNA for the CDR3 is TGTGCCAGCAGTCCCAGTTGGGGAGCTGGGGCCAACGTCCTGACTTTC.

This sequence joins TRBV5-1 and TRBJ1-2, with TRBD1 matching 7 bases. V shed 3 bases, J shed 4 bases, and the junction held 3 bases outside the gene matches. CDR1 and CDR2 from the germline V gene are SGHRS and YFSETQ. There are 13 residues in the CDR3. The CDR3 sequence: CASSSGGGYGYTF. The DNA of the CDR3 is TGCGCCAGCAGCTCAGGGGGTGGCTATGGCTACACCTTC.

The chain uses TRBV7-3 and TRBJ2-5, with D possibly being TRBD2 (5 bases). Germline-derived CDR1 and CDR2 are SGHTA and FQGTGA. Trimming took 3 bases from V and 5 from J, leaving 10 bases between them. The CDR3 consists of 13 residues. The CDR3 DNA is TGTGCCAGCAGCTTGGTAGCGACGGAGACCCAGTACTTC. Protein sequence: CASSLVATETQYF.

The chain is built from TRBV9 and TRBJ2-3, with a weak D call TRBD2 (6 bases). Between the trimmed V and J ends, which lost 4 bases and 0 bases, there was a span of 15 bases. The CDR3 length is 16 residues. Germline lookup yields CDR1 SGDLS and CDR2 YYNGEE. The CDR3 DNA reads as TGTGCCAGCAGCCTGGGGACTGGGCGTAGCACAGATACGCAGTATTTT. Residues: CASSLGTGRSTDTQYF.

This chain links TRBV5-4 with TRBJ1-1; D is possibly TRBD1 (6 bases). V lost 1 base to trimming and J lost 11 bases, with 15 bases between them. This CDR3 region has 13 residues. CDR1 and CDR2 from the germline V gene are SGHNT and YYREEE (reference sequence). Here the CDR3 reads CASSLTGLATAFF. Here the CDR3 DNA reads TGTGCCAGCAGCTTGACAGGGTTGGCAACGGCTTTCTTT. The full variable domain, its missing parts supplied by reference TRBV5-4 and TRBJ1-1, is ETGVTQSPTHLIKTRGQQVTLRCSSQSGHNTVSWYQQALGQGPQFIFQYYREEENGRGNFPPRFSGLQFPNYSSELNVNALELDDSALYLCASSLTGLATAFFGQGTRLTVV.

The gene calls are TRBV11-2 and TRBJ2-3; D gene unclear. The CDR3 totals 14 residues. CDR1 SGHAT and CDR2 FQNNGV come from the germline V gene. V lost 0 bases and J 1 base, leaving 5 bases between the germline ends. The CDR3 coding sequence is TGTGCCAGCAGCTTAGACAGGCGCACAGATACGCAGTATTTT. It specifies CASSLDRRTDTQYF.